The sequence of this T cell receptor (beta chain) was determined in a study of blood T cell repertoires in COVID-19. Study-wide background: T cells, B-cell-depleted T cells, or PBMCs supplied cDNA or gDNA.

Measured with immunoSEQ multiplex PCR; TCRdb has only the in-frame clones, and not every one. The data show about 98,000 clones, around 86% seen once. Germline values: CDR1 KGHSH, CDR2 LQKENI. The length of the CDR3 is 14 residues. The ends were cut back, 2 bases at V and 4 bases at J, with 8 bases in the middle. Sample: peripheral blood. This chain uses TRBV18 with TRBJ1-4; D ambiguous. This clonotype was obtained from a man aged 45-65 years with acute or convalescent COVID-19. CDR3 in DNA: TGTGCCAGCTCACCAAGACGGGATAATGAAAAACTGTTTTTT. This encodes CASSPRRDNEKLFF. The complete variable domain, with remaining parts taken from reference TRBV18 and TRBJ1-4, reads NAGVMQNPRHLVRRRGQEARLRCSPMKGHSHVYWYRQLPEEGLKFMVYLQKENIIDESGMPKERFSAEFPKEGPSILRIQQVVRGDSAAYFCASSPRRDNEKLFFGSGTQLSVL.